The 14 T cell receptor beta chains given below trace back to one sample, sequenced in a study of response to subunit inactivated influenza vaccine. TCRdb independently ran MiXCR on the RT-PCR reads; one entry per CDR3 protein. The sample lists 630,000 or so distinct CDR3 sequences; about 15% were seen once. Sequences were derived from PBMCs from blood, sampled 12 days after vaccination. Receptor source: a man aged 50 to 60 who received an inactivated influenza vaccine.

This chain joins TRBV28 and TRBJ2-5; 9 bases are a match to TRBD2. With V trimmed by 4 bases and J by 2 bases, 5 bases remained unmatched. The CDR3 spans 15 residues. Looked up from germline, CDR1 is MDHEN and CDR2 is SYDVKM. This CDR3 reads CASSSPTSGQETQYF. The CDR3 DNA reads TGTGCCAGCAGTTCGCCGACTAGCGGACAAGAGACCCAGTACTTC.

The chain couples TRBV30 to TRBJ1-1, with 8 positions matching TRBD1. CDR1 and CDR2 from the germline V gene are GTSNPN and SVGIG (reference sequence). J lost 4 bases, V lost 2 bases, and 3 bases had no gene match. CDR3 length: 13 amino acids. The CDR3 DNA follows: TGTGCCTGGAGTCCCAGGGGGCCCACTGAAGCTTTCTTT. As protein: CAWSPRGPTEAFF.

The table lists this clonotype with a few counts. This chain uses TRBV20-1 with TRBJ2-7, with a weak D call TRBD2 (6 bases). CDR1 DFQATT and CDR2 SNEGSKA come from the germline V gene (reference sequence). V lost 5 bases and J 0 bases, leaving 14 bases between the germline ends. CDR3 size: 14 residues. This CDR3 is CSASEGLASYEQYF. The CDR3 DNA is TGCAGTGCTTCGGAGGGACTTGCCTCCTACGAGCAGTACTTC.

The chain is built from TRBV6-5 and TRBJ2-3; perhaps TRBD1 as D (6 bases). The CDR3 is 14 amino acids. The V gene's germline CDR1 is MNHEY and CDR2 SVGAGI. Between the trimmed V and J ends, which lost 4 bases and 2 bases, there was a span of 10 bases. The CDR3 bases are TGTGCCAGCAGTTCGGGACACCTCACAGATACGCAGTATTTT. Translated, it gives CASSSGHLTDTQYF.

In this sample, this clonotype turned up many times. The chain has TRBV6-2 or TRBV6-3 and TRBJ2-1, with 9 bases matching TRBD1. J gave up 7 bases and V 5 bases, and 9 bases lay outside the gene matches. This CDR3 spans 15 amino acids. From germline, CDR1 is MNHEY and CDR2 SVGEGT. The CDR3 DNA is TGTGCCAGCAGTAGTCCCGGGACAGGGACGAATGAGCAGTTCTTC. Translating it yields CASSSPGTGTNEQFF.

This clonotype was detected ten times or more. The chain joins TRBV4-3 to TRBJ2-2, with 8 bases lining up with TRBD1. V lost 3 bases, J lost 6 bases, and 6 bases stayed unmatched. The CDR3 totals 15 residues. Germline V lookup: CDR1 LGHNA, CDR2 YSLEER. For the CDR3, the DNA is TGCGCCAGCAGCCACGGGACAGGATTGGCCGGGGAGCTGTTTTTT. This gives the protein CASSHGTGLAGELFF.

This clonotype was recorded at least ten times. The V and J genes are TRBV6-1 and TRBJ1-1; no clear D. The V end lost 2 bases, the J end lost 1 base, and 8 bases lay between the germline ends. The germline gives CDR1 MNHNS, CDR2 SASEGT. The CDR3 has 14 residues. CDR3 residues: CASSEMWRNTEAFF. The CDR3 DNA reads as TGTGCCAGCAGTGAAATGTGGAGGAACACTGAAGCTTTCTTT.

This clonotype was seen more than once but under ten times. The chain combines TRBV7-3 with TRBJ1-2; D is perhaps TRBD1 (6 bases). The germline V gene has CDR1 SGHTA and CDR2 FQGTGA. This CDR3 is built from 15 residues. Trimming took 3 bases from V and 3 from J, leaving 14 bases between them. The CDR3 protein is CASSLGGGPYYGYTF. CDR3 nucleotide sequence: TGTGCCAGCAGCTTGGGAGGGGGGCCCTACTATGGCTACACCTTC.

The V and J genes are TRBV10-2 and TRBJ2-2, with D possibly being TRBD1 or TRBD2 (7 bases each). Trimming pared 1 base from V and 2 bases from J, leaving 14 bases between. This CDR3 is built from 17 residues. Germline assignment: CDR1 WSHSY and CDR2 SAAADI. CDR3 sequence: CASSEWGGQKNTGELFF. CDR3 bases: TGCGCCAGCAGTGAGTGGGGGGGACAGAAAAACACCGGGGAGCTGTTTTTT.

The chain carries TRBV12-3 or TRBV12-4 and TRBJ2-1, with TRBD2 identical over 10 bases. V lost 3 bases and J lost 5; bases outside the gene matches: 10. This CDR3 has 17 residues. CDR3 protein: CASSFPAASGRDNEQFF. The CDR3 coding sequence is TGTGCCAGCAGTTTTCCCGCAGCTAGCGGGAGAGACAATGAGCAGTTCTTC.

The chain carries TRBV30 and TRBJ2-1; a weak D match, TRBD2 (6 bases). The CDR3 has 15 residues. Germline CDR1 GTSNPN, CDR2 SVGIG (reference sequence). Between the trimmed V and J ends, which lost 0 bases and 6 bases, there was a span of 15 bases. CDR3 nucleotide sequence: TGTGCCTGGAGTGTACGAGGGGAGGCCGGCAATGAGCAGTTCTTC. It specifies CAWSVRGEAGNEQFF.

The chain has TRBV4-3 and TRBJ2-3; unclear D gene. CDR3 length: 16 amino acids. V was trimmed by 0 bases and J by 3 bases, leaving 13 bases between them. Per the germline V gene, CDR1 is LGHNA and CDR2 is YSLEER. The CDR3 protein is CASSQDWPRMTDTQYF. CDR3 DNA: TGCGCCAGCAGCCAAGATTGGCCCCGTATGACAGATACGCAGTATTTT.

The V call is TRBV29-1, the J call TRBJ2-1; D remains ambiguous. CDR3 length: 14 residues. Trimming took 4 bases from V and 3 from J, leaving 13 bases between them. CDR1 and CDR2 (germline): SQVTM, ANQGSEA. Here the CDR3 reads CSVVSVLIYNEQFF. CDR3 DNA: TGCAGCGTTGTGTCAGTCCTTATCTACAATGAGCAGTTCTTC.

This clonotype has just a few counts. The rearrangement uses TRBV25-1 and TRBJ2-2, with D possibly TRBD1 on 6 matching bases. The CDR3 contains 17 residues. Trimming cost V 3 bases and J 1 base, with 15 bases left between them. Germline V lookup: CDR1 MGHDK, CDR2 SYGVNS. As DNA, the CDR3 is TGTGCCAGCAGTGACCCCTCCCCGACAGGGAACACCGGGGAGCTGTTTTTT. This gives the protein CASSDPSPTGNTGELFF.